This T cell receptor beta chain was sequenced during a study of blood T cells in healthy people across ages. The CDR3 is 16 amino acids. The trim removed 3 bases at V and 1 base at J, leaving 5 bases unmatched. The germline CDR1 and CDR2 sequences are KGHSH and LQKENI. A J-beta primer mix and a sample-barcoded 5' primer were used in a second PCR of about 7 to 12 cycles. One entry per CDR3 protein, called by TCRdb with MiXCR from the 5' RACE reads. The sample records some 760,000 distinct CDR3 sequences, around a quarter being singletons. In addition, the sample was reused for a study of T cells of mothers and their children. As that study records: The authors detected no persistent microchimeric T cell clones.

This chain links TRBV18 with TRBJ2-5, with 10 positions matching TRBD2. The sample taken for sequencing was blood. This sequence was found in a boy under 18 in good health. The CDR3 nucleotides read TGTGCCAGCTCACCTCTAGCGGGAGCGACCCAAGAGACCCAGTACTTC. Its protein product is CASSPLAGATQETQYF. The full variable domain, its missing parts supplied by reference TRBV18 and TRBJ2-5, is NAGVMQNPRHLVRRRGQEARLRCSPMKGHSHVYWYRQLPEEGLKFMVYLQKENIIDESGMPKERFSAEFPKEGPSILRIQQVVRGDSAAYFCASSPLAGATQETQYFGPGTRLLVL.